The 28 T cell receptor beta chains given below trace back to one sample, sequenced in a study of blood T cell repertoires in COVID-19. Profiling relied on immunoSEQ multiplex PCR, and the TCRdb table lists in-frame clones only, not all of them. The sample has about 110,000 clones; approximately 85% are singletons. The sample comprised peripheral blood. These receptors were collected from a man in his sixties or seventies with acute or convalescent COVID-19.

The chain carries TRBV6-5 and TRBJ2-7, with TRBD1 identical over 8 bases. The CDR3 contains 14 residues. The V and J ends lost 8 bases and 4 bases, in that order; junction bases with no gene match: 10. Germline assignment: CDR1 MNHEY and CDR2 SVGAGI. As DNA, the CDR3 is TGTGCCAGCGAGCCAGGACAGGGTGGGTACGAGCAGTACTTC. This translates into CASEPGQGGYEQYF.

In its sample, this clone was seen once. The chain combines TRBV19 with TRBJ1-5; D unclear. The germline V gene encodes CDR1 LNHDA and CDR2 SQIVND (reference sequence). This CDR3 has 15 residues. Trimming removed 6 bases from V and 5 bases from J, with 17 bases in between. This CDR3 is CASRSLLGGYQPQHF. The CDR3 nucleotides read TGTGCCAGTAGATCTTTGTTAGGAGGGTATCAGCCCCAGCATTTT. Supplemented by reference TRBV19 and TRBJ1-5, the full variable domain reads DGGITQSPKYLFRKEGQNVTLSCEQNLNHDAMYWYRQDPGQGLRLIYYSQIVNDFQKGDIAEGYSVSREKKESFPLTVTSAQKNPTAFYLCASRSLLGGYQPQHFGDGTRLSIL.

The rearrangement links TRBV7-2 to TRBJ1-1; weak D call: TRBD1 (5 bases). The CDR3 has 14 amino acids. CDR1 and CDR2 (germline): SGHTA, FQGNSA. Trimming took 5 bases from V and 4 from J, leaving 14 bases between them. The CDR3 region has the DNA TGTGCCAGCAGCCCTCGGGGGGGGAGCACTGAAGCTTTCTTT. It encodes CASSPRGGSTEAFF.

This clone showed up just a few times. Different DNA sequences within this sample yield the same CDR3. This sequence joins TRBV12-3 or TRBV12-4 and TRBJ1-1, with 8 bases that match TRBD1. The CDR3 length is 13 residues. After removal of 6 bases from V and 4 bases from J, the junction contained 4 bases not matched to a gene. The CDR3 sequence: CASRRTGGTEAFF. In DNA form, the CDR3 reads TGTGCCAGCAGGCGAACAGGGGGCACTGAAGCTTTCTTT.

V gene TRBV18 combines with J gene TRBJ2-3, with 10 bases matching TRBD2. Trimming took 3 bases from V and 5 from J; bases not matched to a gene: 8. Germline CDR1 is KGHSH and CDR2 is LQKENI. The CDR3 spans 16 residues. In DNA form, the CDR3 reads TGTGCCAGCTCACCGACACTAGCGGGGTTGGGAGATACGCAGTATTTT. Protein product: CASSPTLAGLGDTQYF.

The chain has TRBV27 and TRBJ2-1; D is possibly TRBD1 (5 bases). V was pared by 2 bases and J by 5 bases, with 16 bases between. Germline-derived CDR1 and CDR2 are MNHEY and SMNVEV (reference sequence). There are 16 residues in the CDR3. The CDR3 loop is CASSLRPMGLNNEQFF. DNA of the CDR3: TGTGCCAGCAGTTTACGGCCTATGGGGCTGAACAATGAGCAGTTCTTC.

The rearrangement links TRBV6-5 to TRBJ2-7; TRBD2 agrees at 11 bases. V shed 6 bases and J 2 bases; nucleotides not matched to a gene: 6. CDR1 MNHEY and CDR2 SVGAGI come from the germline V gene. The CDR3 extends over 15 amino acids. The CDR3 reads CASRATSGVTYEQYF. CDR3 nucleotides: TGTGCCAGCAGAGCGACTAGCGGGGTAACCTACGAGCAGTACTTC.

V usage is TRBV7-8 and J usage is TRBJ1-4; 8 bases line up with TRBD1. After removal of 2 bases from V and 6 bases from J, the junction contained 5 bases not matched to a gene. The germline V gene encodes CDR1 SGHVS and CDR2 FQNEAQ. The CDR3 sequence is 15 residues long. CDR3 loop: CASSLRTGIYEKLFF. CDR3 DNA sequence: TGTGCCAGCAGCTTAAGGACAGGGATTTATGAAAAACTGTTTTTT.

J is TRBJ1-4 and V is TRBV5-1, with TRBD1 matching over 7 bases. The CDR3 totals 16 residues. Germline trimming cut 2 bases from V and 1 base from J; bases unmatched to any gene: 5. The germline V gene has CDR1 SGHRS and CDR2 YFSETQ. CDR3 in DNA: TGCGCCAGCAGCTTTGGGACAGCGGGAACTAATGAAAAACTGTTTTTT. It specifies CASSFGTAGTNEKLFF. The full variable domain, rest sourced from reference TRBV5-1 and TRBJ1-4, is KAGVTQTPRYLIKTRGQQVTLSCSPISGHRSVSWYQQTPGQGLQFLFEYFSETQRNKGNFPGRFSGRQFSNSRSEMNVSTLELGDSALYLCASSFGTAGTNEKLFFGSGTQLSVL.

The V and J genes are TRBV9 and TRBJ1-1, with D perhaps matching TRBD1 (5 bases). The CDR3 consists of 13 residues. The V and J ends lost 3 bases and 6 bases respectively, with 12 bases between them. CDR1 and CDR2 (germline): SGDLS, YYNGEE. This CDR3 reads CASSGGVEAEAFF. The CDR3 coding sequence is TGTGCCAGCAGCGGGGGGGTCGAGGCTGAAGCTTTCTTT.

The gene calls are TRBV12-3 or TRBV12-4 and TRBJ1-1; D possibly corresponds to TRBD1 (6 bases). The CDR3 runs to 13 residues. V was pared by 5 bases and J by 5 bases, with 12 bases between. This CDR3 is CASSPGVRTEAFF. CDR3 coding DNA: TGTGCCAGCAGTCCAGGGGTCCGGACTGAAGCTTTCTTT.

In this sample, this clone turned up a few times. DNA of the CDR3: TGTGCCAGCAGCTTAACGGGCAGGGGGAACTATGGCTACACCTTC. Protein sequence: CASSLTGRGNYGYTF. This chain links TRBV7-3 with TRBJ1-2; 7 nucleotides match TRBD1. V was clipped by 0 bases and J by 2 bases; unmatched bases: 3. Germline assignment: CDR1 SGHTA and CDR2 FQGTGA. This CDR3 spans 15 amino acids.

The chain carries TRBV27 and TRBJ1-2; TRBD1 aligns across 8 bases. Per germline, CDR1 MNHEY and CDR2 SMNVEV (reference sequence). CDR3 length: 13 amino acids. V gave up 10 bases and J gave up 3 bases; unmatched junction bases: 7. CDR3 sequence: CATRDRNDYGYTF. CDR3 coding DNA: TGTGCCACTCGGGACAGGAATGACTATGGCTACACCTTC.

The chain recombines TRBV9 with TRBJ2-3; D ambiguous. This CDR3 region has 14 residues. Germline assignment: CDR1 SGDLS and CDR2 YYNGEE. V lost 7 bases and J lost 1, with 13 bases in between. CDR3 DNA sequence: TGTGCCAGCGCCGAAGAGCCCGGCACAGATACGCAGTATTTT. This encodes CASAEEPGTDTQYF.

This chain links TRBV9 with TRBJ2-7, with a weak D call TRBD2 (5 bases). CDR1 and CDR2 (germline): SGDLS, YYNGEE. Trimming took 1 base from V and 6 from J, leaving 29 bases between them. The CDR3 covers 19 residues. In nucleotides, the CDR3 is TGTGCCAGCAGCGTATCGGCCGGAGGTTTTGGACCGAGTCAGTCCGAGCAGTACTTC. It specifies CASSVSAGGFGPSQSEQYF.

V gene TRBV16 combines with J gene TRBJ2-2; tentative D call: TRBD1 (5 bases). This CDR3 has 15 amino acids. V lost 1 base and J lost 4, with 10 bases in between. From germline, CDR1 is KGHSY and CDR2 FQNENV. Written as DNA, the CDR3 is TGTGCCAGCAGCCAATTTCCAGGGCCCACCGGGGAGCTGTTTTTT. It is translated as CASSQFPGPTGELFF.

J is TRBJ2-2 and V is TRBV7-2; TRBD1 matches at 7 bases. This CDR3 comprises 15 residues. Trimming cost V 4 bases and J 4 bases; bases outside gene matches: 6. Per germline, CDR1 SGHTA and CDR2 FQGNSA. The CDR3 bases are TGTGCCAGCAGCTCCCGACAGGGATTCACCGGGGAGCTGTTTTTT. It translates to CASSSRQGFTGELFF.

The rearrangement joins TRBV2 to TRBJ1-5; no definite D call. Trimming left V 4 bases short and J 5 bases short, with 9 bases between. The V gene's germline CDR1 is SNHLY and CDR2 FYNNEI. The CDR3 consists of 13 residues. CDR3 amino acids: CASSVPGDQPQHF. The CDR3 DNA follows: TGTGCCAGCAGTGTTCCCGGTGATCAGCCCCAGCATTTT.

V and J are TRBV27 and TRBJ2-5, with 10 bases matching TRBD1. Germline CDR1 MNHEY, CDR2 SMNVEV (reference sequence). Losses at the gene ends were 5 bases for V and 7 bases for J; bases not matched to a gene: 10. The CDR3 covers 15 residues. CDR3 in DNA: TGTGCCAGCAGTCAATCGACAGGGGGCAAGGGGACCCAGTACTTC. Protein sequence: CASSQSTGGKGTQYF.

This chain links TRBV28 with TRBJ2-7, with D hard to call. The V gene lost 9 bases and the J gene lost 0 bases, with 12 bases spanning the gap. This CDR3 contains 13 residues. Germline lookup yields CDR1 MDHEN and CDR2 SYDVKM. The CDR3 is CASHPGNSYEQYF. The CDR3 DNA follows: TGTGCCAGTCACCCGGGTAACTCCTACGAGCAGTACTTC.

V usage is TRBV10-3 and J usage is TRBJ2-3, with TRBD2 identical over 10 bases. This CDR3 contains 18 residues. Unmatched junction bases numbered 11, after V lost 5 bases and J lost 0 bases. Germline V lookup: CDR1 ENHRY, CDR2 SYGVKD. CDR3 amino acids: CAISQTSGQRDSTDTQYF. For the CDR3, the DNA is TGTGCCATCAGTCAGACTAGCGGGCAAAGAGACAGCACAGATACGCAGTATTTT.

The chain has TRBV5-6 and TRBJ1-1; the D is unclear. Per the germline V gene, CDR1 is SGHDT and CDR2 is YYEEEE. This CDR3 is built from 11 residues. The V end was cut by 4 bases, the J end by 2 bases, with 3 bases between. The CDR3 DNA reads TGTGCCAGCAGCCTCAACACTGAAGCTTTCTTT. As protein: CASSLNTEAFF. Combining the CDR3 with reference TRBV5-6 and TRBJ1-1 gives the whole variable domain DAGVTQSPTHLIKTRGQQVTLRCSPKSGHDTVSWYQQALGQGPQFIFQYYEEEERQRGNFPDRFSGHQFPNYSSELNVNALLLGDSALYLCASSLNTEAFFGQGTRLTVV.

This clone has only a few counts. The gene calls are TRBV28 and TRBJ1-6; D might be TRBD1 (6 bases). The germline V gene encodes CDR1 MDHEN and CDR2 SYDVKM. Trimming cost V 6 bases and J 7 bases, with 13 bases left between them. The CDR3 covers 14 residues. The CDR3 DNA reads as TGTGCCAGCAGCAACCGGGACATGAATTCACCCCTCCACTTT. Translation gives CASSNRDMNSPLHF. The full variable domain, in which reference TRBV28 and TRBJ1-6 provide the parts outside the CDR3, is DVKVTQSSRYLVKRTGEKVFLECVQDMDHENMFWYRQDPGLGLRLIYFSYDVKMKEKGDIPEGYSVSREKKERFSLILESASTNQTSMYLCASSNRDMNSPLHFGNGTRLTVT.

V and J are TRBV28 and TRBJ2-1, with TRBD2 matching 9 bases. Losses at the gene ends were 6 bases for V and 0 bases for J; bases not matched to a gene: 6. This CDR3 is built from 16 residues. Germline CDR1 reads MDHEN; CDR2 reads SYDVKM. The CDR3 DNA reads as TGTGCCAGCAGGACTAGCGGTCGGCCCTCCTACAATGAGCAGTTCTTC. Amino acids: CASRTSGRPSYNEQFF.

The CDR3 loop reads CASKRGGNGEAFF. The CDR3 bases are TGTGCCAGCAAACGAGGGGGTAATGGTGAAGCTTTCTTT. The V call is TRBV11-2, the J call TRBJ1-1; tentative D call: TRBD1 (6 bases). The germline gives CDR1 SGHAT, CDR2 FQNNGV. This CDR3 contains 13 residues. Trimming pared 7 bases from V and 7 bases from J, leaving 16 bases between. The full variable domain, with the rest looked up from reference TRBV11-2 and TRBJ1-1, is EAGVAQSPRYKIIEKRQSVAFWCNPISGHATLYWYQQILGQGPKLLIQFQNNGVVDDSQLPKDRFSAERLKGVDSTLKIQPAKLEDSAVYLCASKRGGNGEAFFGQGTRLTVV.

This clone turned up a few times. This chain uses TRBV10-3 with TRBJ2-2; 8 bases agree with TRBD1. Germline CDR1 ENHRY, CDR2 SYGVKD. Germline trimming cut 6 bases from V and 1 base from J; bases unmatched to any gene: 7. The CDR3 sequence is 16 residues long. The CDR3 region is CAISNGQGGNTGELFF. Here the CDR3 DNA reads TGTGCCATCAGCAATGGACAGGGTGGGAACACCGGGGAGCTGTTTTTT.

The CDR3 DNA reads TGTGCCAGCTCACCCCTAACAGGGGGCGCCTATGGCTACACCTTC. This sequence encodes CASSPLTGGAYGYTF. The rearrangement uses TRBV18 and TRBJ1-2, with TRBD1 identical over 9 bases. The CDR3 contains 15 residues. The V gene end was trimmed by 3 bases and the J gene end by 4 bases; junction bases not matched to a gene: 6. Germline V lookup: CDR1 KGHSH, CDR2 LQKENI.

The sample holds one count of this clone. The V gene is TRBV6-6, the J gene TRBJ2-4, with D unresolved. V was pared by 0 bases and J by 0 bases, with 6 bases between. The CDR3 runs 15 residues. Germline V lookup: CDR1 MNHNY, CDR2 SVGAGI (reference sequence). The CDR3: CASSYSSGAKNIQYF. CDR3 nucleotide sequence: TGTGCCAGCAGTTACTCGAGTGGAGCCAAAAACATTCAGTACTTC.